This entry lists 32 T cell receptor beta chains sequenced from one sample in a study of T-cell memory formation after mild COVID-19. TCRdb processed the 5' RACE reads anew with MiXCR; each CDR3 protein has one entry. This sample has under 650,000 distinct CDR3 sequences; roughly 18% occur once, and the top ten carry around 11%. Source material: PBMCs or a T cell subset sorted from them (not recorded which). These receptors were obtained from an adult woman who had mild COVID-19 (a few samples of this study predate the infection). Cell type and time point are not known.

This clonotype was detected only a few times. The chain uses TRBV5-5 and TRBJ1-5, with 8 bases that match TRBD1. The V and J ends lost 4 bases and 6 bases, in that order; junction bases with no gene match: 3. This CDR3 spans 13 amino acids. Germline CDR1 and CDR2: SGHKS and YYEKEE (reference sequence). The CDR3 bases are TGTGCCAGCAGCGCGGACAGGGCTCAGCCCCAGCATTTT. Protein: CASSADRAQPQHF. The full variable domain, completed using reference TRBV5-5 and TRBJ1-5, is DAGVTQSPTHLIKTRGQQVTLRCSPISGHKSVSWYQQVLGQGPQFIFQYYEKEERGRGNFPDRFSARQFPNYSSELNVNALLLGDSALYLCASSADRAQPQHFGDGTRLSIL.

The chain combines TRBV15 with TRBJ1-5; D unclear. The germline CDR1 and CDR2 sequences are LNHNV and YYDKDF (reference sequence). V was trimmed by 0 bases and J by 2 bases, leaving 14 bases between them. CDR3 length equals 17 residues. CDR3: CATSRDALVMGNQPQHF. CDR3 nucleotide sequence: TGTGCCACCAGCAGAGATGCTCTTGTTATGGGCAATCAGCCCCAGCATTTT.

This clonotype was found a few times. The rearrangement uses TRBV20-1 and TRBJ2-3; no clear D gene. V was trimmed by 5 bases and J by 4 bases, leaving 7 bases between them. Germline V gene sequence: CDR1 DFQATT, CDR2 SNEGSKA (reference sequence). This CDR3 region has 11 residues. CDR3 nucleotides: TGCAGTGCTCCAGCCCCAGATACGCAGTATTTT. Translated, it gives CSAPAPDTQYF.

There are a few counts of this clonotype. This chain uses TRBV19 with TRBJ2-3; the D gene is possibly TRBD2 (6 bases). This CDR3 region has 15 residues. The germline gives CDR1 LNHDA, CDR2 SQIVND (reference sequence). The ends were cut back, 4 bases at V and 2 bases at J, with 13 bases in the middle. The CDR3 coding sequence is TGTGCCAGTAGTACTGGGACTCGAATCACAGATACGCAGTATTTT. It codes for CASSTGTRITDTQYF.

This rearrangement joins TRBV15 to TRBJ2-3, with TRBD1 matching over 7 bases. The V gene end was trimmed by 1 base and the J gene end by 1 base; junction bases not matched to a gene: 2. CDR1 and CDR2 (germline): LNHNV, YYDKDF (reference sequence). The CDR3 runs to 15 residues. The CDR3 DNA reads as TGTGCCACCAGCAGAGGAGGGGGCCGCACAGATACGCAGTATTTT. The encoded protein is CATSRGGGRTDTQYF.

This clonotype was observed a few times. This sequence joins TRBV24-1 and TRBJ1-2; D may be TRBD1 (6 bases). Trimming removed 1 base from V and 7 bases from J, with 9 bases in between. The germline gives CDR1 KGHDR, CDR2 SFDVKD. The CDR3 has 13 amino acids. The CDR3 here is CATSDFGRGGYTF. Here the CDR3 DNA reads TGTGCCACCAGTGATTTCGGCAGGGGTGGCTACACCTTC.

This clonotype was picked up one time. The chain combines TRBV28 with TRBJ2-5; 8 bases match TRBD2. V shed 7 bases, J shed 5 bases, and the junction held 9 bases outside the gene matches. This CDR3 contains 14 residues. Per germline, CDR1 MDHEN and CDR2 SYDVKM. CDR3 bases: TGTGCCAGCATCCCCCACGGGAGGGGGGAGACCCAGTACTTC. Residues: CASIPHGRGETQYF.

This clonotype was observed a few times. The V gene is TRBV7-9, the J gene TRBJ2-7, with D unclear. V was cut by 5 bases and J by 2 bases, with 13 bases left in between. The CDR3 totals 14 residues. Germline-derived CDR1 and CDR2 are SEHNR and FQNEAQ (reference sequence). CDR3 sequence: CASSLADRTYEQYF. The CDR3 bases are TGTGCCAGCAGCCTCGCGGATAGGACCTACGAGCAGTACTTC.

This clonotype has only a few counts. The rearrangement links TRBV6-5 to TRBJ2-1; a possible D gene is TRBD1 (6 bases). Germline values: CDR1 MNHEY, CDR2 SVGAGI. The CDR3 extends over 17 amino acids. V dropped 4 bases and J dropped 0 bases, with 16 bases sitting between them. The CDR3 DNA reads TGTGCCAGCAGTTCCAGGGGAGCTGGGAGCTCCTACAATGAGCAGTTCTTC. It codes for CASSSRGAGSSYNEQFF.

The chain combines TRBV3-1 with TRBJ2-3; 10 nucleotides align to TRBD2. This CDR3 is built from 15 residues. Unmatched junction bases numbered 5, after V lost 4 bases and J lost 4 bases. Germline V gene data show CDR1 as LGHDT and CDR2 as YNNKEL (reference sequence). This CDR3 reads CASSPTSGVSDTQYF. The CDR3 DNA sequence: TGTGCCAGCAGCCCTACTAGCGGGGTTTCAGATACGCAGTATTTT.

The sample holds a few counts of this clonotype. The chain carries TRBV10-3 and TRBJ2-3, with 9 nucleotides matching TRBD2. J lost 1 base, V lost 0 bases, and 8 bases had no gene match. CDR3 size: 18 residues. CDR1 is ENHRY and CDR2 is SYGVKD in the germline V gene. CDR3 in DNA: TGTGCCATCAGTGAGTCGGCCGAGGTAGCGGGAGGCACAGATACGCAGTATTTT. This encodes CAISESAEVAGGTDTQYF.

This clonotype was found a few times. The gene calls are TRBV18 and TRBJ1-1, with 7 bases lining up with TRBD1. The germline V gene encodes CDR1 KGHSH and CDR2 LQKENI. V shed 2 bases, J shed 3 bases, and the junction held 12 bases outside the gene matches. This CDR3 is 17 amino acids long. In DNA form, the CDR3 reads TGTGCCAGCTCACCAGGGCGACTGACAGGGAGGGACACTGAAGCTTTCTTT. It specifies CASSPGRLTGRDTEAFF.

The chain couples TRBV19 to TRBJ2-1, with D possibly being TRBD1 (6 bases). The length of the CDR3 is 16 residues. V lost 7 bases and J lost 9, with 25 bases in between. Germline CDR1 is LNHDA and CDR2 is SQIVND (reference sequence). This CDR3 reads CASMGAPTSSQGEQFF. The CDR3 nucleotides read TGTGCCAGTATGGGGGCTCCGACGAGTTCCCAAGGTGAGCAGTTCTTC.

V gene TRBV5-1 combines with J gene TRBJ2-2, with D hard to call. V lost 5 bases and J lost 1, with 9 bases in between. CDR3 length: 14 residues. Germline values: CDR1 SGHRS, CDR2 YFSETQ. The CDR3 reads CASSVTMNTGELFF. The CDR3 DNA sequence: TGCGCCAGCAGTGTAACCATGAACACCGGGGAGCTGTTTTTT.

This clonotype was picked up many times. The V gene is TRBV20-1, the J gene TRBJ2-2, with TRBD2 matching over 11 bases. V lost 0 bases to trimming and J lost 6 bases; unmatched junction nucleotides: 6. The germline CDR1 and CDR2 sequences are DFQATT and SNEGSKA (reference sequence). The CDR3 covers 16 residues. The CDR3 DNA sequence: TGCAGTGCTAGAGATTCGACTAGCGGGGATTCCGGGGAGCTGTTTTTT. Its protein product is CSARDSTSGDSGELFF.

The chain carries TRBV6-2 or TRBV6-3 and TRBJ2-7, with D perhaps TRBD1 or TRBD2 (6 bases each). The CDR3 is 16 residues long. Germline CDR1 and CDR2: MNHEY and SVGEGT. The V end was cut by 5 bases, the J end by 6 bases, with 23 bases between. DNA for the CDR3: TGTGCCAGCAGTCATCTCGGGGGCGCGAAGGCGGGCGAGCAGTACTTC. Protein sequence: CASSHLGGAKAGEQYF.

This clonotype was found a few times. The CDR3 reads CASSFGGIRSTDTQYF. CDR3 coding DNA: TGTGCCAGCAGTTTCGGTGGGATCAGGAGCACAGATACGCAGTATTTT. The V and J genes are TRBV12-3 or TRBV12-4 and TRBJ2-3; D is uncertain. This CDR3 is built from 16 residues. Trimming removed 3 bases from V and 0 bases from J, with 13 bases in between.

This clonotype was detected only a few times. The chain couples TRBV27 to TRBJ1-6, with unresolved D. CDR1 MNHEY and CDR2 SMNVEV come from the germline V gene (reference sequence). Trimming stripped 5 bases from V and 7 bases from J, with 18 bases between. This CDR3 has 16 amino acids. The CDR3 coding sequence is TGTGCCAGCAGTCACGGACCCAGCGACACAAATTCACCCCTCCACTTT. This sequence encodes CASSHGPSDTNSPLHF.

V usage is TRBV3-1 and J usage is TRBJ1-1; 7 positions agree with TRBD1. Germline lookup yields CDR1 LGHDT and CDR2 YNNKEL (reference sequence). The CDR3 is made up of 15 amino acids. Trimming cost V 3 bases and J 1 base; bases outside gene matches: 5. The CDR3 nucleotides read TGTGCCAGCAGCCACCGGGACAGAGCGAACACTGAAGCTTTCTTT. Its translation is CASSHRDRANTEAFF.

This clonotype was counted between two and nine times. V usage is TRBV2 and J usage is TRBJ2-1; 12 nucleotides align to TRBD2. This CDR3 spans 14 amino acids. Germline CDR1 SNHLY, CDR2 FYNNEI. Unmatched junction bases numbered 5, after V lost 10 bases and J lost 4 bases. As DNA, the CDR3 is TGTGCCACCGCTGGGACTAGCGGGTACAATGAGCAGTTCTTC. It codes for CATAGTSGYNEQFF.

The chain links TRBV5-1 to TRBJ1-2; 8 bases are shared with TRBD1. The CDR3 loop spans 18 amino acids. The junction had 19 bases not matched to a gene; V was cut back by 4 bases and J by 5 bases. Germline V gene sequence: CDR1 SGHRS, CDR2 YFSETQ. The CDR3 reads CASSPGLVTGEGSYGYTF. In DNA, the CDR3 is TGCGCCAGCAGCCCGGGACTGGTGACAGGGGAAGGGAGTTATGGCTACACCTTC.

This clonotype came up once. The J gene is TRBJ2-7, the V gene TRBV29-1, with a tentative D call TRBD2 (5 bases). CDR3 size: 11 residues. Germline lookup yields CDR1 SQVTM and CDR2 ANQGSEA. V was cut by 3 bases and J by 7 bases, with 10 bases left in between. The CDR3 region has the DNA TGCAGCGTTGAGAGGGCGAAGGAGCAGTACTTC. It translates to CSVERAKEQYF.

This rearrangement joins TRBV12-3 or TRBV12-4 to TRBJ2-1; 13 bases map to TRBD2. The length of the CDR3 is 12 residues. V lost 4 bases to trimming and J lost 15 bases; unmatched junction nucleotides: 3. The CDR3 coding sequence is TGTGCCAGCAGTTCGACTAGCGGGGGGCGGTTCTTC. It codes for CASSSTSGGRFF.

This clonotype appeared a few times. This chain links TRBV5-1 with TRBJ1-1, with a possible D match to TRBD1 (5 bases). Germline loops: CDR1 SGHRS, CDR2 YFSETQ. The CDR3 is 15 amino acids. V was shortened by 0 bases and J by 5 bases, with 14 bases between the two germline ends. The chain's CDR3 is CASSLGLGDSTEAFF. As DNA, the CDR3 is TGCGCCAGCAGCTTGGGTTTGGGGGATTCTACTGAAGCTTTCTTT.

This clonotype was counted between two and nine times. This chain links TRBV24-1 with TRBJ1-2; D is unresolved. The V gene lost 5 bases and the J gene lost 4 bases, with 10 bases spanning the gap. The CDR3 totals 13 residues. Germline CDR1 KGHDR, CDR2 SFDVKD. The CDR3 reads CATSAPVGYGYTF. In DNA, the CDR3 is TGTGCCACCAGTGCCCCGGTGGGCTATGGCTACACCTTC.

J is TRBJ1-2 and V is TRBV20-1, with D hard to call. CDR1 is DFQATT and CDR2 is SNEGSKA in the germline V gene (reference sequence). Trimming shortened V by 3 bases and J by 8 bases, and 16 bases separated the two germline ends. This CDR3 is 13 amino acids long. This chain's CDR3 is CSASIPHPGGYTF. CDR3 DNA sequence: TGCAGTGCTAGTATCCCCCACCCGGGAGGCTACACCTTC.

The J gene is TRBJ1-6, the V gene TRBV9, with 7 bases lining up with TRBD1. Germline CDR1 is SGDLS and CDR2 is YYNGEE. The V gene end was trimmed by 4 bases and the J gene end by 9 bases; junction bases not matched to a gene: 13. The CDR3 length is 16 residues. DNA of the CDR3: TGTGCCAGCAGCCACACTCCCGGGACAGACGCTTCACCCCTCCACTTT. It is translated as CASSHTPGTDASPLHF.

The chain recombines TRBV11-1 with TRBJ2-1; D is undetermined. V lost 0 bases to trimming and J lost 8 bases, with 8 bases between them. This CDR3 comprises 13 residues. Germline V gene sequence: CDR1 SGHAT, CDR2 FQDESV (reference sequence). CDR3 DNA: TGTGCCAGCAGCTTAGCGTTAAGAGATGAGCAGTTCTTC. As protein: CASSLALRDEQFF.

This clonotype was found a few times. This rearrangement joins TRBV12-3 or TRBV12-4 to TRBJ2-4, with unresolved D. The V and J ends lost 3 bases and 7 bases respectively, with 7 bases between them. The CDR3 consists of 12 residues. The CDR3: CASSLGLNIQYF. The CDR3 DNA is TGTGCCAGCAGTTTGGGGTTGAACATTCAGTACTTC.

In this sample, this clonotype turned up a few times. The CDR3 bases are TGTGCCAGCAGCCAACGGGGAAAGAACACTGAAGCTTTCTTT. It encodes CASSQRGKNTEAFF. The chain has TRBV14 and TRBJ1-1; D not certain. This CDR3 has 14 amino acids. Per germline, CDR1 SGHDN and CDR2 FVKESK. V was trimmed by 2 bases and J by 1 base, leaving 8 bases between them.

This clonotype showed up many times. CDR3 in amino acids: CASSPRGGLNSPLHF. Here the CDR3 DNA reads TGTGCCAGCAGTCCCCGGGGGGGGCTTAATTCACCCCTCCACTTT. The chain joins TRBV12-3 or TRBV12-4 to TRBJ1-6; D perhaps matches TRBD1 (6 bases). V lost 5 bases and J lost 6, with 14 bases in between. The CDR3 is made up of 15 amino acids.

This clonotype was seen a few times. The chain has TRBV5-4 and TRBJ1-1; TRBD1 might be the D (6 bases). There are 14 residues in the CDR3. Trimming removed 4 bases from V and 1 base from J, with 11 bases in between. Germline loops: CDR1 SGHNT, CDR2 YYREEE (reference sequence). The CDR3 DNA reads as TGTGCCAGCAGCAAACAGGGAGGGAACACTGAAGCTTTCTTT. This gives the protein CASSKQGGNTEAFF.